A selection of T cell receptor beta chains follows, all from one sample in a study of blood T cell repertoires in COVID-19. Method: immunoSEQ multiplex PCR; TCRdb's copy keeps in-frame clones and lacks some. This table holds a few hundred thousand clones, 80% to 90% found once. Sequencing was performed on peripheral blood. The receptors derive from a man aged 55 to 69 who had recovered from COVID-19. CDR3s include the opening cysteine and the closing phenylalanine or tryptophan. The D gene is left open where the match is weak. Rows give clone size only sometimes, using once, few, many, or a class for an expanded clone.

d_gene	v_gene	len	abundance	j_gene	CDR3nt	CDR3aa
TRBD1	TRBV5-6	14	NA	TRBJ1-6	TGTGCCAGCAGCCCCACAGGGGTCGGTTCACCCCTCCACTTT	CASSPTGVGSPLHF
TRBD1	TRBV19	14	once	TRBJ1-1	TGTGCCAGTACCAGAGACAGGGGGCTGGGTGAAGCTTTCTTT	CASTRDRGLGEAFF
NA	TRBV18	14	NA	TRBJ1-5	TGTGCCAGCTCACCAAGTGCAGGTAGTCAGCCCCAGCATTTT	CASSPSAGSQPQHF
NA	TRBV9	15	NA	TRBJ1-3	TGTGCCAGCAGCCCTCGGGTCCTCTCTGGAAACACCATATATTTT	CASSPRVLSGNTIYF
TRBD2	TRBV10-3	15	NA	TRBJ2-7	TGTGCCATCAGTGATCTGGGACTAGCGGGAGTTGAGCAGTACTTC	CAISDLGLAGVEQYF
NA	TRBV30	16	once	TRBJ1-3	TGTGCCTGGGCCTCCCCTACAGCATACTCTGGAAACACCATATATTTT	CAWASPTAYSGNTIYF
TRBD1	TRBV5-4	15	NA	TRBJ1-6	TGTGCCAGCAGCGCTCCGACAGGGGAGAATTCACCCCTCCACTTT	CASSAPTGENSPLHF
TRBD1	TRBV30	13	NA	TRBJ1-6	TGTGCCTGGGACGGGACAGGAAATTCACCCCTCCACTTT	CAWDGTGNSPLHF
NA	TRBV6-1	16	NA	TRBJ2-4	TGTGCCAGCAGTGAAGCACCAGGGTGGCCCAAAAACATTCAGTACTTC	CASSEAPGWPKNIQYF
NA	TRBV2	13	NA	TRBJ1-2	TGTGCCAGCAGCCGTCAAATACATTATGGCTACACCTTC	CASSRQIHYGYTF
TRBD2	TRBV24-1	18	NA	TRBJ2-1	TGTGCCACCAGTGACACAGGACTAGCGGGAGTATCCTACAATGAGCAGTTCTTC	CATSDTGLAGVSYNEQFF
TRBD1	TRBV3-1/TRBV3-2	19	NA	TRBJ1-4	TGTGCCAGCAGCCAAGACCGTGGGTCCTGGACAGGGGCGAATGAAAAACTGTTTTTT	CASSQDRGSWTGANEKLFF
TRBD1	TRBV6-2/TRBV6-3	16	NA	TRBJ2-5	TGTGCCAGCAGTTACAGGACAGGGGCGTTCCAAGAGACCCAGTACTTC	CASSYRTGAFQETQYF
TRBD1	TRBV6-6	13	NA	TRBJ2-7	TGTGCCAGCAGTTACTCTGAGACAGGGGTTTGGAACTTC	CASSYSETGVWNF
TRBD2	TRBV4-3	18	NA	TRBJ2-2	TGCGCCAGCAGCCAAGATTGGGCTAGCGGGGCGAACACCGGGGAGCTGTTTTTT	CASSQDWASGANTGELFF
NA	TRBV18	14	NA	TRBJ2-7	TGTGCCAGCTCACCACAGTCCAGCTCCTACGAGCAGTACTTC	CASSPQSSSYEQYF
NA	TRBV7-2	16	NA	TRBJ1-5	TGTGCCAGCAGCTTAGTATGGGGGGGTGGCAATCAGCCCCAGCATTTT	CASSLVWGGGNQPQHF